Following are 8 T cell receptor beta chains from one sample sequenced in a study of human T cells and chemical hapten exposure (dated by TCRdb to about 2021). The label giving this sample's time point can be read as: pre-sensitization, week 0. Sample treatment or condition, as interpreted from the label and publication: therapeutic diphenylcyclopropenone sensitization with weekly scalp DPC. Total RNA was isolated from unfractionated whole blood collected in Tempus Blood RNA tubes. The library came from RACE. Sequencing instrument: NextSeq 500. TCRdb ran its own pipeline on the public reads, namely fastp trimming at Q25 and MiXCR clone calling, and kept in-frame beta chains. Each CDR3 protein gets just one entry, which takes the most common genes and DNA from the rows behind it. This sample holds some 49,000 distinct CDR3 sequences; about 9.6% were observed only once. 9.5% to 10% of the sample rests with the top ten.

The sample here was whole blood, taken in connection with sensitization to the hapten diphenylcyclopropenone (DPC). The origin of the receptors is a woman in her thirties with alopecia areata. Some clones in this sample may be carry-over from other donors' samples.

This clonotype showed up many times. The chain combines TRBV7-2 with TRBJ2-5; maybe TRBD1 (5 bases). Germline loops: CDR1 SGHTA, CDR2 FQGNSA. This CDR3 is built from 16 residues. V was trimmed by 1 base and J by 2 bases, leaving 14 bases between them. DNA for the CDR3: TGTGCCAGCAGCTTAGTCGGCTGGCAGGGACAAGAGACCCAGTACTTC. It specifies CASSLVGWQGQETQYF. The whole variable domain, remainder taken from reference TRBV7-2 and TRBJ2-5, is GAGVSQSPSNKVTEKGKDVELRCDPISGHTALYWYRQSLGQGLEFLIYFQGNSAPDKSGLPSDRFSAERTGGSVSTLTIQRTQQEDSAVYLCASSLVGWQGQETQYFGPGTRLLVL.

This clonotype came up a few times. The CDR3 protein is CASEITAGANVLTF. CDR3 sequence (DNA): TGTGCCAGCGAGATTACGGCAGGGGCCAACGTCCTGACTTTC. The rearrangement uses TRBV28 and TRBJ2-6; D gene unclear. Trimming shortened V by 8 bases and J by 4 bases, and 12 bases separated the two germline ends. CDR3 length equals 14 residues. Per the germline V gene, CDR1 is MDHEN and CDR2 is SYDVKM.

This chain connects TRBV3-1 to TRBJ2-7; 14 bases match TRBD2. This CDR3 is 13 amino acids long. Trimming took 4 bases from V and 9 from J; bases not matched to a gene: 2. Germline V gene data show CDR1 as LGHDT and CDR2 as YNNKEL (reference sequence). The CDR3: CASSRGTSGGQYF. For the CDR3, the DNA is TGTGCCAGCAGCCGAGGGACTAGCGGGGGGCAGTACTTC.

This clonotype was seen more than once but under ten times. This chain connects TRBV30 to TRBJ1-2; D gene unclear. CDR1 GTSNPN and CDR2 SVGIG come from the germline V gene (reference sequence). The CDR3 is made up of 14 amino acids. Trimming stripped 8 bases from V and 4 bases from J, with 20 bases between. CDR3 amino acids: CAGPASGPGYGYTF. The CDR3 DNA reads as TGTGCCGGGCCCGCGTCCGGGCCTGGCTATGGCTACACCTTC. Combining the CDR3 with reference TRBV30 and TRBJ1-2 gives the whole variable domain SQTIHQWPATLVQPVGSPLSLECTVEGTSNPNLYWYRQAAGRGLQLLFYSVGIGQISSEVPQNLSASRPQDRQFILSSKKLLLSDSGFYLCAGPASGPGYGYTFGSGTRLTVV.

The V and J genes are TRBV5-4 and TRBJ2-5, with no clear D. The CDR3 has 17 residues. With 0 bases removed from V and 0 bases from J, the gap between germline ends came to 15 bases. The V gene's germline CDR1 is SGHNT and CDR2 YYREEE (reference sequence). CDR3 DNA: TGTGCCAGCAGCTTGGTAGGCGGCACCTCGTACCAAGAGACCCAGTACTTC. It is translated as CASSLVGGTSYQETQYF.

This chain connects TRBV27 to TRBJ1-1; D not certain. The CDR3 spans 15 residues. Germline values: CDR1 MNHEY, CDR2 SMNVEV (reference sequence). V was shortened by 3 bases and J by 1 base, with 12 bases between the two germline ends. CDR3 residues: CASSLVHPWNTEAFF. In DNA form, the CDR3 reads TGTGCCAGCAGTTTGGTTCACCCATGGAACACTGAAGCTTTCTTT.

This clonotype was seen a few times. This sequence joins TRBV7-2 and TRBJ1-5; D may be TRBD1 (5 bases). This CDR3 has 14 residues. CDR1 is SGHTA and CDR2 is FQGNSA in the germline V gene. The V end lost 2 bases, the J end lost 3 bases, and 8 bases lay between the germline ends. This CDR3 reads CASSLRGDNQPQHF. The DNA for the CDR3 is TGTGCCAGCAGCTTACGAGGGGACAATCAGCCCCAGCATTTT.

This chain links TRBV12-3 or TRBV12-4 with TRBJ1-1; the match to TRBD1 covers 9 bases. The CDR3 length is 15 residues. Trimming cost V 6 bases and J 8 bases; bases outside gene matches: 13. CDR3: CASSLTGTGSLEAFF. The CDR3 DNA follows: TGTGCCAGCAGCTTAACCGGGACAGGGTCGTTAGAAGCTTTCTTT.